These 15 T cell receptor beta chains were all obtained from the same sample, sequenced in a study of patients and donors after allogeneic stem cell transplantation. TCRdb re-called the RT-PCR reads with MiXCR, one entry per CDR3 protein. The data contain roughly 200,000 distinct CDR3 sequences, 41% of them singletons. The sequenced sample consisted of blood, either unsorted or a sorted T cell fraction (not recorded which). Receptors were obtained from a human donor who was either an allogeneic HSCT recipient or a stem cell or donor lymphocyte infusion donor (not recorded which). It is not recorded whose cells these are; they may come from a transplant donor.

V and J are TRBV20-1 and TRBJ2-1; 11 positions agree with TRBD2. V shed 5 bases, J shed 7 bases, and the junction held 10 bases outside the gene matches. Germline V lookup: CDR1 DFQATT, CDR2 SNEGSKA (reference sequence). The length of the CDR3 is 15 residues. CDR3 in DNA: TGCAGTGCTTCGCCTACTAGCGGGAGTTATAATGAGCAGTTCTTC. Protein sequence: CSASPTSGSYNEQFF.

The chain links TRBV27 to TRBJ1-3; D ambiguous. In germline, CDR1 is MNHEY, CDR2 SMNVEV (reference sequence). The V end was cut by 7 bases, the J end by 4 bases, with 8 bases between. The CDR3 is 12 residues long. DNA for the CDR3: TGTGCCAGCACAGGAAACGGAAACACCATATATTTT. Translation gives CASTGNGNTIYF.

This clonotype has a handful of counts. The chain couples TRBV7-2 to TRBJ1-2; the D gene is possibly TRBD1 (5 bases). Per the germline V gene, CDR1 is SGHTA and CDR2 is FQGNSA. V was pared by 3 bases and J by 8 bases, with 19 bases between. The CDR3 runs to 15 residues. The CDR3 DNA is TGTGCCAGCAGCTTGGGGGTACCTGCGGGAAGAGGCTACACCTTC. It yields the protein CASSLGVPAGRGYTF.

This rearrangement joins TRBV29-1 to TRBJ2-7, with 8 bases matching TRBD2. V lost 6 bases and J lost 3; bases outside the gene matches: 4. Per the germline V gene, CDR1 is SQVTM and CDR2 is ANQGSEA. This CDR3 is 12 amino acids long. CDR3 region: CSVVAGSYEQYF. DNA of the CDR3: TGCAGCGTCGTAGCGGGAAGCTACGAGCAGTACTTC.

The chain links TRBV28 to TRBJ2-1; 11 nucleotides agree with TRBD2. The germline CDR1 and CDR2 sequences are MDHEN and SYDVKM. The ends lost 5 bases at V and 2 bases at J; junction bases unmatched: 2. The CDR3 runs to 15 residues. The CDR3 sequence: CASSQTSGAYNEQFF. CDR3 nucleotide sequence: TGTGCCAGCAGTCAGACTAGCGGGGCCTACAATGAGCAGTTCTTC.

This clonotype was seen only a few times. The V gene is TRBV12-3 or TRBV12-4, the J gene TRBJ1-5; TRBD1 agrees at 7 bases. V trimming: 7 bases; J trimming: 0 bases; junction bases outside the gene matches: 12. The CDR3 extends over 17 amino acids. Written as DNA, the CDR3 is TGTGCCAGCAAGGGGACAGTGTCAGTGGGTAGCAATCAGCCCCAGCATTTT. Its protein is CASKGTVSVGSNQPQHF.

The chain has TRBV7-9 and TRBJ1-5; a possible D gene is TRBD1 (6 bases). With 1 base removed from V and 5 bases from J, the gap between germline ends came to 9 bases. CDR3 length: 14 amino acids. Germline loops: CDR1 SEHNR, CDR2 FQNEAQ (reference sequence). The CDR3 DNA reads as TGTGCCAGCAGCTTAGGGACAGCCGATCAGCCCCAGCATTTT. Its translation is CASSLGTADQPQHF.

The rearrangement links TRBV10-3 to TRBJ1-5; a possible D gene is TRBD1 (5 bases). Trimming pared 5 bases from V and 4 bases from J, leaving 12 bases between. This CDR3 has 14 amino acids. Germline V gene data show CDR1 as ENHRY and CDR2 as SYGVKD. CDR3 coding DNA: TGTGCCATCAGTACCCTTCGGGGGAATCAGCCCCAGCATTTT. Translated, it gives CAISTLRGNQPQHF.

There are a few counts of this clonotype. This sequence joins TRBV6-5 and TRBJ1-6, with 7 bases lining up with TRBD1. Germline V gene sequence: CDR1 MNHEY, CDR2 SVGAGI. V was clipped by 4 bases and J by 6 bases; unmatched bases: 12. The CDR3 runs 17 residues. CDR3 sequence (DNA): TGTGCCAGCAGTTTCAACCCCCGACAGGGTACTAATTCACCCCTCCACTTT. This encodes CASSFNPRQGTNSPLHF.

This chain links TRBV4-1 with TRBJ2-3, with D perhaps given as TRBD1 or TRBD2 (6 bases each). The CDR3 totals 16 residues. CDR1 MGHRA and CDR2 YSYEKL come from the germline V gene. Trimming left V 0 bases short and J 6 bases short, with 16 bases between. The CDR3 nucleotides are TGCGCCAGCAGCCAAGAGAGGGGGGCTAGCGCGGATACGCAGTATTTT. This gives the protein CASSQERGASADTQYF.

V is TRBV6-6 and J is TRBJ2-7, with 7 bases lining up with TRBD1. The CDR3 totals 15 residues. Losses at the gene ends were 5 bases for V and 0 bases for J; bases not matched to a gene: 7. CDR1 and CDR2 from the germline V gene are MNHNY and SVGAGI (reference sequence). For the CDR3, the DNA is TGTGCCAGCAGTAGGGGACAGATTAACTCCTACGAGCAGTACTTC. Amino acid sequence: CASSRGQINSYEQYF.

This clonotype turned up a few times. J is TRBJ2-5 and V is TRBV11-2; possibly TRBD2 for D (6 bases). Trimming took off 4 bases at V and 0 bases at J, with 18 bases between the two ends. The CDR3 totals 17 residues. The germline V gene has CDR1 SGHAT and CDR2 FQNNGV. The CDR3 DNA reads as TGTGCCAGCAGCTCCGGGGTGGGACTTAGGTACCAAGAGACCCAGTACTTC. Translated, it gives CASSSGVGLRYQETQYF.

This clonotype appeared a single time. The chain carries TRBV4-1 and TRBJ2-3; 16 bases align to TRBD2. The CDR3 is 18 residues long. Trimming at V came to 0 bases and at J to 5 bases, leaving 5 bases not matched to a gene. CDR1 is MGHRA and CDR2 is YSYEKL in the germline V gene. The CDR3 spells CASSQEGLAGGPGDTQYF. DNA for the CDR3: TGCGCCAGCAGCCAAGAGGGACTAGCGGGAGGGCCGGGAGATACGCAGTATTTT.

This sequence joins TRBV5-1 and TRBJ1-1; the D is unclear. The CDR3 has 13 residues. The V end lost 3 bases, the J end lost 1 base, and 7 bases lay between the germline ends. Germline assignment: CDR1 SGHRS and CDR2 YFSETQ. CDR3 in DNA: TGCGCCAGCAGCTCCAACACGAACACTGAAGCTTTCTTT. This encodes CASSSNTNTEAFF.

J is TRBJ2-5 and V is TRBV3-1; no firm D call. This CDR3 region has 15 residues. The germline V and J ends were trimmed by 4 bases and 1 base, with 13 bases remaining between them. Per germline, CDR1 LGHDT and CDR2 YNNKEL (reference sequence). The CDR3 protein is CASSPPGVAQETQYF. For the CDR3, the DNA is TGTGCCAGCAGCCCTCCTGGGGTCGCCCAAGAGACCCAGTACTTC.